The clone carrying this TCR beta chain was observed once. The data are from a study of OX40 agonist ivuxolimab in advanced cancers. Turning to the study itself: An agonistic human IgG2 monoclonal antibody against OX40 (CD134) was given.

Per the germline V gene, CDR1 is SGDLS and CDR2 is YYNGEE. This CDR3 contains 14 residues. V gave up 0 bases and J gave up 0 bases, with 5 bases separating them. TCRdb keeps only in-frame clones here, not all; method: immunoSEQ multiplex PCR. The table lists some 54,000 clones, more than 85% of them singletons. This chain uses TRBV9 with TRBJ2-3; D is unclear. The receptor was derived from an adult with an advanced solid tumor such as melanoma, head and neck, liver or kidney cancer. This material consisted of CD4+ or CD8+ T cells sorted from blood, taken in a trial of the OX40 agonist ivuxolimab. CDR3 nucleotide sequence: TGTGCCAGCAGCGTAGAGGTGAGCACAGATACGCAGTATTTT. Amino acid sequence: CASSVEVSTDTQYF.